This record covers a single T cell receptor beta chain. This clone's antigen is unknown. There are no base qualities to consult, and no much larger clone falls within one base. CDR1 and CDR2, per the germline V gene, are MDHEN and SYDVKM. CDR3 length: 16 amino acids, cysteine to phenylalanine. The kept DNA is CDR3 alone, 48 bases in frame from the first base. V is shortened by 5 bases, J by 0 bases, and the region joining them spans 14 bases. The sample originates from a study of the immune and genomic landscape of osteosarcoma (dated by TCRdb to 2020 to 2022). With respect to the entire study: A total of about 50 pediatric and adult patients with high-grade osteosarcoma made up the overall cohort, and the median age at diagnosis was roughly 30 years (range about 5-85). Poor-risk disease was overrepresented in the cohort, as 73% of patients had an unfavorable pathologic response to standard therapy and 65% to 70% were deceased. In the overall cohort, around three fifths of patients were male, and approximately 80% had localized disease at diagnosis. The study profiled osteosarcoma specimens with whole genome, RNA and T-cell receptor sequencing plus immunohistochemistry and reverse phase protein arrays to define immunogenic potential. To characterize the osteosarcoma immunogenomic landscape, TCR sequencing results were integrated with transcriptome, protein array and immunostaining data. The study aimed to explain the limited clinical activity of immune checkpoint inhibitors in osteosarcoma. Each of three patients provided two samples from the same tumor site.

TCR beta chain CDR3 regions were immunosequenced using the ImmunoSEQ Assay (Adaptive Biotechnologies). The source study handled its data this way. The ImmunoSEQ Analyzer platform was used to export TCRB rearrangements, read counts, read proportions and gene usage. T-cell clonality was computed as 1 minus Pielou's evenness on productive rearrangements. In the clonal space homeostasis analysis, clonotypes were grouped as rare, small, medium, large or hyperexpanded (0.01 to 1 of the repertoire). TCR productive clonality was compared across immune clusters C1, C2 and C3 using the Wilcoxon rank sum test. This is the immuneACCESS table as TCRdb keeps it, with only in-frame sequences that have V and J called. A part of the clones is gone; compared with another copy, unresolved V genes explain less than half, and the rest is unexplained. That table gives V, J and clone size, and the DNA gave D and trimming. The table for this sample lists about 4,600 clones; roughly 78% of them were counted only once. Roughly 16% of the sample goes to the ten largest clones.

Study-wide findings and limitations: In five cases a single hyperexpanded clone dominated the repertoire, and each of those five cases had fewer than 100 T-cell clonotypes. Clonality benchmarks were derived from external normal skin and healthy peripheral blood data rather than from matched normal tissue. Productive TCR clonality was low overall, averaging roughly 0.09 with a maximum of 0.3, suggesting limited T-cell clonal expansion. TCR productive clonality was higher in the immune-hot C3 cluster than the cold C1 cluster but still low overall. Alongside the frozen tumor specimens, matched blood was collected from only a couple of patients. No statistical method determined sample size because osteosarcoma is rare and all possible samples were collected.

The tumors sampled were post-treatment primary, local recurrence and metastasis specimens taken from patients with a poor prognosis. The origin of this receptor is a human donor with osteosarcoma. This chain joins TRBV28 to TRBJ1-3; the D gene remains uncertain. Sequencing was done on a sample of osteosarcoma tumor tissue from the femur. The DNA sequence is TGTGCCAGCAGTCCCGCCGTAGGCAGCTCTGGAAACACCATATATTTT. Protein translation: CASSPAVGSSGNTIYF.